The 14 T cell receptor beta chains reported below all come from one sample, sequenced in a study of spatial heterogeneity in lung cancer (dated by TCRdb to between 2017 and 2020). Library prep was done by 5' RACE. Sequencer: NextSeq 500. In-frame beta chains were kept once TCRdb had trimmed the public reads at Q25 with fastp and called clones with MiXCR. Each CDR3 protein gets just one entry, which takes the most common genes and DNA from the rows behind it. The sample yields under 150,000 distinct CDR3 sequences; more than 10% were counted once. Around 17% of the sample belongs to the ten largest clones. What this sample's time point label stands for: blood at routine non-recurrence follow-up after resection. Without any cell sorting, TCR sequencing was performed on whole RNA extracted either from tumor and nontumor lung tissue or from cryopreserved PBMC samples. The sequencing used PBMCs, collected at follow-up. All receptors come from a male donor with early-stage non-small cell lung cancer.

This clonotype was counted many times. The genes are TRBV29-1 and TRBJ1-1; 11 bases align to TRBD1. The trim removed 8 bases at V and 4 bases at J, leaving 6 bases unmatched. The CDR3 is 13 amino acids. Germline CDR1 and CDR2: SQVTM and ANQGSEA. CDR3 sequence reads: CSSDRGRGTEAFF. In DNA, the CDR3 is TGCAGCTCGGACAGGGGGCGGGGCACTGAAGCTTTCTTT. Full variable domain (remainder filled in from reference TRBV29-1 and TRBJ1-1): SAVISQKPSRDICQRGTSLTIQCQVDSQVTMMFWYRQQPGQSLTLIATANQGSEATYESGFVIDKFPISRPNLTFSTLTVSNMSPEDSSIYLCSSDRGRGTEAFFGQGTRLTVV.

This clonotype has just a few counts. The chain couples TRBV10-3 to TRBJ1-1, with D hard to call. The V end lost 4 bases, the J end lost 0 bases, and 12 bases lay between the germline ends. Germline CDR1 reads ENHRY; CDR2 reads SYGVKD. This CDR3 is built from 15 residues. CDR3 protein: CAISGQEPLNTEAFF. The CDR3 DNA sequence: TGTGCCATCAGTGGTCAGGAACCCTTGAACACTGAAGCTTTCTTT.

This clonotype was detected ten times or more. The chain joins TRBV20-1 to TRBJ1-6, with unresolved D. The CDR3 extends over 14 amino acids. V lost 1 base, J lost 5 bases, and 9 bases lay in between. CDR1 DFQATT and CDR2 SNEGSKA come from the germline V gene (reference sequence). CDR3 amino acids: CSARVSGDNSPLHF. The CDR3 DNA is TGCAGTGCTAGAGTGTCAGGCGATAATTCACCCCTCCACTTT.

This clonotype was seen at least ten times. The J gene is TRBJ2-7, the V gene TRBV20-1, with 8 bases identical to TRBD1. CDR1 and CDR2 from the germline V gene are DFQATT and SNEGSKA (reference sequence). Trimming removed 1 base from V and 3 bases from J; junction bases left unmatched: 5. The CDR3 sequence is 14 residues long. This CDR3 reads CSARARTGLYEQYF. As DNA, the CDR3 is TGCAGTGCTAGAGCCCGGACAGGGCTCTACGAGCAGTACTTC.

Many counts were recorded for this clonotype. Here the CDR3 reads CASSLAGGASPQHF. The CDR3 DNA reads TGTGCCAGCAGCTTGGCAGGGGGCGCTTCCCCCCAGCATTTT. The V and J genes are TRBV5-5 and TRBJ1-5; 8 bases map to TRBD1. The CDR3 length is 14 residues. The junction had 6 bases not matched to a gene; V was cut back by 0 bases and J by 10 bases. CDR1 is SGHKS and CDR2 is YYEKEE in the germline V gene (reference sequence).

This chain uses TRBV6-5 with TRBJ1-6, with D possibly matching TRBD1 (5 bases). V was shortened by 4 bases and J by 6 bases, with 10 bases between the two germline ends. CDR3 size: 14 residues. The germline V gene encodes CDR1 MNHEY and CDR2 SVGAGI. The CDR3 sequence: CASSFPGTNSPLHF. The CDR3 region has the DNA TGTGCCAGCAGTTTTCCAGGGACTAATTCACCCCTCCACTTT.

This clonotype was seen only once. The chain carries TRBV7-3 and TRBJ2-7; the match to TRBD1 covers 10 bases. Germline CDR1 and CDR2: SGHTA and FQGTGA. J lost 4 bases, V lost 2 bases, and 5 bases had no gene match. The CDR3 length is 15 residues. CDR3 sequence reads: CASSLVGTGAYEQYF. CDR3 bases: TGTGCCAGCAGCTTAGTGGGGACAGGGGCATACGAGCAGTACTTC.

CDR3 in DNA: TGTGCCAGCAGCTTAGCGCTTGGGGGTCACAATGAGCAGTTCTTC. Its translation is CASSLALGGHNEQFF. V and J are TRBV7-8 and TRBJ2-1; either TRBD1 or TRBD2 may supply D (5 bases each). V was clipped by 0 bases and J by 5 bases, with 11 bases between them. Germline CDR1 reads SGHVS; CDR2 reads FQNEAQ. CDR3 length: 15 amino acids.

The rearrangement links TRBV20-1 to TRBJ2-2; 7 nucleotides align to TRBD1. The CDR3 covers 15 residues. Germline V gives CDR1 DFQATT, CDR2 SNEGSKA (reference sequence). The V and J ends lost 6 bases and 3 bases, in that order; junction bases with no gene match: 10. The CDR3 protein is CSAPTRQGYTGELFF. The CDR3 DNA follows: TGCAGTGCGCCTACTCGACAGGGCTACACCGGGGAGCTGTTTTTT.

The chain employs TRBV19 and TRBJ1-5; maybe TRBD1 (5 bases). The CDR3 has 15 amino acids. Germline V CDR1 and CDR2: LNHDA, SQIVND (reference sequence). V shed 7 bases and J shed 0 bases, with 13 bases lying between them. CDR3 protein: CASKLDSYSNQPQHF. As DNA, the CDR3 is TGTGCCAGTAAACTTGACAGTTATAGCAATCAGCCCCAGCATTTT.

A few counts support this clonotype. The chain combines TRBV6-6 with TRBJ1-1; no clear D. The CDR3 is made up of 14 amino acids. Trimming left V 9 bases short and J 0 bases short, with 14 bases between. CDR1 and CDR2 from the germline V gene are MNHNY and SVGAGI (reference sequence). The CDR3 DNA follows: TGTGCCAGTACCTTGGCGGGCCTGAACACTGAAGCTTTCTTT. Protein product: CASTLAGLNTEAFF.

This clonotype was seen at least ten times. V usage is TRBV4-1 and J usage is TRBJ1-6; D gene ambiguous. Looked up from germline, CDR1 is MGHRA and CDR2 is YSYEKL. CDR3 size: 12 residues. The V and J ends lost 1 base and 6 bases respectively, with 1 base between them. This CDR3 is CASSQANSPLHF. For the CDR3, the DNA is TGCGCCAGCAGCCAAGCTAATTCACCCCTCCACTTT.

The gene calls are TRBV4-2 and TRBJ2-7, with TRBD2 as a possible D gene (6 bases). This CDR3 is 14 amino acids long. V lost 1 base to trimming and J lost 0 bases, with 7 bases between them. In germline, CDR1 is LGHNA, CDR2 YNFKEQ. In DNA, the CDR3 is TGTGCCAGCAGCCAAGGGACTATCTCCTACGAGCAGTACTTC. Its protein product is CASSQGTISYEQYF.

This clonotype is medium-sized (0.01 to 0.1%) in the sample. The chain joins TRBV28 to TRBJ2-4; D gene unclear. V lost 6 bases, J lost 3 bases, and 9 bases lay in between. This CDR3 region has 13 residues. Germline loops: CDR1 MDHEN, CDR2 SYDVKM. The CDR3 loop is CASSLRSKNIQYF. CDR3 DNA sequence: TGTGCCAGCAGCTTGCGGAGCAAAAACATTCAGTACTTC.